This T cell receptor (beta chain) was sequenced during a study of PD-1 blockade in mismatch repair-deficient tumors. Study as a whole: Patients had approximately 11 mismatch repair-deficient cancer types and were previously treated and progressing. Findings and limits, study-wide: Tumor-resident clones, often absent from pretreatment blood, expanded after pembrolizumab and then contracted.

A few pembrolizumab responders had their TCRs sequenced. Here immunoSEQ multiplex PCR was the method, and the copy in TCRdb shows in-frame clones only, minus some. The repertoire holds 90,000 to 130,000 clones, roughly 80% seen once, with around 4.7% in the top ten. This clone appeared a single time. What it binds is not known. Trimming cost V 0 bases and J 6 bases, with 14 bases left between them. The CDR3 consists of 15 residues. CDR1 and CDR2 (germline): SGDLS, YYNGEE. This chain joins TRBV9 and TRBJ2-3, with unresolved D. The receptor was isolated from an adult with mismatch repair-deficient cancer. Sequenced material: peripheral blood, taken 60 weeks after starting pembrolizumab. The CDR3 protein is CASSVDPRSADTQYF. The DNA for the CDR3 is TGTGCCAGCAGCGTAGATCCCCGATCGGCGGATACGCAGTATTTT.